Presented here are 10 T cell receptor beta chains from one specimen sequenced in a study of OX40 agonist ivuxolimab in advanced cancers. Assay: immunoSEQ multiplex PCR; the TCRdb copy retains only in-frame clones and omits some. The sample lists around 62,000 clones; 85% were seen once. The sample was CD4+ or CD8+ T cells sorted from blood, taken in a trial of the OX40 agonist ivuxolimab. The source is an adult with an advanced solid tumor such as melanoma, head and neck, liver or kidney cancer.

The chain couples TRBV2 to TRBJ2-1, with TRBD1 matching over 8 bases. Per the germline V gene, CDR1 is SNHLY and CDR2 is FYNNEI. The CDR3 runs to 14 residues. V shed 5 bases, J shed 12 bases, and the junction held 12 bases outside the gene matches. The CDR3 spells CASSFDLTGDWQFF. CDR3 sequence (DNA): TGTGCCAGCAGTTTTGACCTGACAGGGGATTGGCAGTTCTTC.

J is TRBJ1-1 and V is TRBV4-3, with D perhaps matching TRBD1 (6 bases). V was trimmed by 6 bases and J by 1 base, leaving 18 bases between them. Germline CDR1 LGHNA, CDR2 YSLEER. The CDR3 runs 16 residues. The CDR3 sequence is CASSRGLGVTNTEAFF. The CDR3 coding sequence is TGCGCCAGCAGTAGGGGGTTAGGGGTAACGAACACTGAAGCTTTCTTT.

Here the CDR3 DNA reads TGTGCCAGCAGCGAGGGGGCTTTCTTT. Its protein is CASSEGAFF. The chain combines TRBV21-1 with TRBJ1-1. TRBV21-1 is labeled a pseudogene. The CDR3 covers 9 residues.

The V call is TRBV5-1, the J call TRBJ1-1; D might be TRBD1 (6 bases). Germline lookup yields CDR1 SGHRS and CDR2 YFSETQ. This CDR3 spans 14 amino acids. Trimming shortened V by 7 bases and J by 0 bases, and 13 bases separated the two germline ends. The CDR3 reads CASSTGPLNTEAFF. The DNA of the CDR3 is TGCGCCAGCTCAACAGGGCCCTTGAACACTGAAGCTTTCTTT.

This clone is a singleton in its sample. The rearrangement joins TRBV6-1 to TRBJ1-2; no clear D. The CDR3 covers 13 residues. V was cut by 6 bases and J by 2 bases, with 10 bases left in between. CDR1 and CDR2 (germline): MNHNS, SASEGT. CDR3 region: CASSPDINYGYTF. The CDR3 bases are TGTGCCAGCAGCCCCGACATAAACTATGGCTACACCTTC.

This clone has just one count. The CDR3: CASSSQYYRGETNQPQHF. CDR3 bases: TGTGCCAGTAGTTCACAATACTACAGGGGGGAGACCAATCAGCCCCAGCATTTT. The chain employs TRBV19 and TRBJ1-5; 8 bases fit TRBD1. The CDR3 has 18 amino acids. Germline assignment: CDR1 LNHDA and CDR2 SQIVND (reference sequence). Trimming removed 5 bases from V and 3 bases from J; junction bases left unmatched: 15.

J is TRBJ1-3 and V is TRBV7-9, with 8 bases identical to TRBD1. From germline, CDR1 is SEHNR and CDR2 FQNEAQ (reference sequence). V gave up 5 bases and J gave up 1 base; unmatched junction bases: 16. This CDR3 spans 19 amino acids. DNA for the CDR3: TGTGCCAGCAGCCTTACGGCAGGGGGCGAGTTAAGGTCTGGAAACACCATATATTTT. Translation gives CASSLTAGGELRSGNTIYF.

The rearrangement uses TRBV7-3 and TRBJ1-1; a weak D match, TRBD1 (5 bases). Deletions cut 4 bases from V and 2 bases from J, with 8 bases between. The CDR3 totals 13 residues. Germline CDR1 reads SGHTA; CDR2 reads FQGTGA. In DNA form, the CDR3 reads TGTGCCAGCAGCTCGGGACCCAACACTGAAGCTTTCTTT. Translating it yields CASSSGPNTEAFF. The variable domain in full, with the rest retrieved from reference TRBV7-3 and TRBJ1-1, is GAGVSQTPSNKVTEKGKYVELRCDPISGHTALYWYRQSLGQGPEFLIYFQGTGAADDSGLPNDRFFAVRPEGSVSTLKIQRTERGDSAVYLCASSSGPNTEAFFGQGTRLTVV.

The chain employs TRBV6-5 and TRBJ1-1; D is possibly TRBD1 (6 bases). The germline gives CDR1 MNHEY, CDR2 SVGAGI. Trimming removed 6 bases at V and 6 bases at J, with 17 bases between. The CDR3 is 14 amino acids. The CDR3 sequence: CASSPGQFLAEAFF. In nucleotides, the CDR3 is TGTGCCAGCAGCCCAGGACAGTTTTTGGCTGAAGCTTTCTTT.

The V and J genes are TRBV7-2 and TRBJ1-1; possibly TRBD1 for D (5 bases). V was cut by 4 bases and J by 0 bases, with 9 bases left in between. The germline gives CDR1 SGHTA, CDR2 FQGNSA. The CDR3 sequence is 14 residues long. CDR3 bases: TGTGCCAGCAGCTCCTTGGGGGTGAACACTGAAGCTTTCTTT. It encodes CASSSLGVNTEAFF.